The clone carrying this T cell receptor (beta chain) has only a few counts. Its antigen is as yet unknown. Both 60 Vbeta primers and 13 Jbeta primers went into the PCR. Method: immunoSEQ multiplex PCR; TCRdb's copy keeps in-frame clones and lacks some. The sample carries approximately 120,000 clones, 72% recorded once. This sample was taken from a study of cytomegalovirus exposure and HLA in healthy donors. Across the whole study: From about 180 million T cells, an earlier analysis saw approximately 110 million unique TCR beta sequences.

Study outcomes and limitations: The Asian-associated ancestry cluster reportedly had fewer N-insertions than the 666-donor mean in a later analysis. The dataset shows that most TCR sequences were rare, while some public TCRs occurred in many donors. Serostatus for CMV was the only available immune exposure information.

The receptor was derived from a man aged 25-45 years in good health and CMV-seronegative. The sample comprised PBMCs.

CDR3: CASTQSGGRVDNEQFF. CDR3 sequence (DNA): TGTGCCAGCACCCAGTCGGGGGGGAGGGTGGACAATGAGCAGTTCTTC. J is TRBJ2-1 and V is TRBV6-6, with TRBD2 matching over 8 bases. The CDR3 loop spans 16 amino acids. Germline V lookup: CDR1 MNHNY, CDR2 SVGAGI (reference sequence). V lost 7 bases and J lost 5; bases outside the gene matches: 13.